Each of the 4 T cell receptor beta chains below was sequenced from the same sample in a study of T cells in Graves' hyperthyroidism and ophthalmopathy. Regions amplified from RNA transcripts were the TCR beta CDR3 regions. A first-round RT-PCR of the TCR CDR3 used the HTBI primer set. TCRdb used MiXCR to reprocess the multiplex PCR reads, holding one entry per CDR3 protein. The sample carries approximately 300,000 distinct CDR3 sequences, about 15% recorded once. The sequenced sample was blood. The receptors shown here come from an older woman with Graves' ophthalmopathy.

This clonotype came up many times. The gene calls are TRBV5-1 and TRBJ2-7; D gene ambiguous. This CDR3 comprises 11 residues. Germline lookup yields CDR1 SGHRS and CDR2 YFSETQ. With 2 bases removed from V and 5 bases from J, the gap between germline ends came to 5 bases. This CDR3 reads CASSFPHEQYF. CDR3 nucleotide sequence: TGCGCCAGCAGCTTTCCCCACGAGCAGTACTTC.

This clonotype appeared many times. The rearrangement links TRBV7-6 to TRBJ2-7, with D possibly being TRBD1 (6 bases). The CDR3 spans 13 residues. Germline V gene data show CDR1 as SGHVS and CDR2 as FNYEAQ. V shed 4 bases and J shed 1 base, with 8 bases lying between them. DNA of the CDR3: TGTGCCAGCAGCTGGGGACAATCCTACGAGCAGTACTTC. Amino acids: CASSWGQSYEQYF.

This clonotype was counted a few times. The CDR3 reads CASSFNRDDYTF. The CDR3 DNA reads TGTGCCAGCAGCTTCAACAGGGACGACTACACCTTC. The chain carries TRBV7-8 and TRBJ1-2; maybe TRBD1 (6 bases). The CDR3 is 12 amino acids. Germline assignment: CDR1 SGHVS and CDR2 FQNEAQ. Between the trimmed V and J ends, which lost 3 bases and 10 bases, there was a span of 12 bases.

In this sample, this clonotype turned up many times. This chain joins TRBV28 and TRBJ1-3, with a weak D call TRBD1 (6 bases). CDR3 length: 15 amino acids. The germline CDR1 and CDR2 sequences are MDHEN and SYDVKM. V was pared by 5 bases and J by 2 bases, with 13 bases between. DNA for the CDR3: TGTGCCAGCAGTCCGTCGACAGGTCCTGGAAACACCATATATTTT. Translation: CASSPSTGPGNTIYF.